Following are 18 T cell receptor beta chains from one sample sequenced in a study of cytomegalovirus exposure and HLA in healthy donors. The PCR employed 60 Vbeta primers together with 13 Jbeta primers. Measured with immunoSEQ multiplex PCR; TCRdb has only the in-frame clones, and not every one. The sample carries about 130,000 clones, over 65% recorded once. The sample consisted of PBMCs. All receptors come from a female donor in good health and CMV-seropositive.

The chain carries TRBV18 and TRBJ2-5, with 13 bases that match TRBD2. The CDR3 has 17 amino acids. Germline lookup yields CDR1 KGHSH and CDR2 LQKENI. Germline trimming cut 2 bases from V and 2 bases from J; bases unmatched to any gene: 5. CDR3 protein: CASSPTPGLAGQETQYF. The DNA for the CDR3 is TGTGCCAGCTCACCAACACCGGGACTAGCGGGGCAAGAGACCCAGTACTTC. The full variable domain, with the rest looked up from reference TRBV18 and TRBJ2-5, is NAGVMQNPRHLVRRRGQEARLRCSPMKGHSHVYWYRQLPEEGLKFMVYLQKENIIDESGMPKERFSAEFPKEGPSILRIQQVVRGDSAAYFCASSPTPGLAGQETQYFGPGTRLLVL.

V and J are TRBV5-1 and TRBJ2-2, with D perhaps matching TRBD1 (5 bases). This CDR3 contains 13 residues. Germline-derived CDR1 and CDR2 are SGHRS and YFSETQ. The V gene lost 3 bases and the J gene lost 8 bases, with 11 bases spanning the gap. The CDR3 loop reads CASSSAGKGELFF. In nucleotides, the CDR3 is TGCGCCAGCAGCTCCGCAGGGAAAGGGGAGCTGTTTTTT. Together with reference TRBV5-1 and TRBJ2-2, the CDR3 gives the full variable domain: KAGVTQTPRYLIKTRGQQVTLSCSPISGHRSVSWYQQTPGQGLQFLFEYFSETQRNKGNFPGRFSGRQFSNSRSEMNVSTLELGDSALYLCASSSAGKGELFFGEGSRLTVL.

The chain has TRBV10-2 and TRBJ1-6; the match to TRBD1 covers 11 bases. Germline V gene sequence: CDR1 WSHSY, CDR2 SAAADI. The ends lost 6 bases at V and 7 bases at J; junction bases unmatched: 8. CDR3 length: 16 amino acids. The CDR3: CASRDLDRGLNSPLHF. The DNA for the CDR3 is TGCGCCAGCAGGGATCTGGACAGGGGGCTGAATTCACCCCTCCACTTT.

This chain connects TRBV4-1 to TRBJ1-2, with no clear D. CDR1 MGHRA and CDR2 YSYEKL come from the germline V gene. The CDR3 runs to 16 residues. V was clipped by 0 bases and J by 6 bases, with 17 bases between them. The CDR3 region has the DNA TGCGCCAGCAGCCAAGATCCCGGGGAATTGCGGGATGGCTACACCTTC. Translated: CASSQDPGELRDGYTF.

The chain links TRBV5-1 to TRBJ2-1, with 13 bases matching TRBD2. V lost 6 bases and J lost 6; bases outside the gene matches: 9. From germline, CDR1 is SGHRS and CDR2 YFSETQ. This CDR3 is 16 amino acids long. CDR3 DNA: TGCGCCAGCAACTCCGAACGACTAGCGGGAGGCAATGAGCAGTTCTTC. As protein: CASNSERLAGGNEQFF. The full variable domain, with the rest looked up from reference TRBV5-1 and TRBJ2-1, is KAGVTQTPRYLIKTRGQQVTLSCSPISGHRSVSWYQQTPGQGLQFLFEYFSETQRNKGNFPGRFSGRQFSNSRSEMNVSTLELGDSALYLCASNSERLAGGNEQFFGPGTRLTVL.

The gene calls are TRBV7-9 and TRBJ2-7; TRBD2 matches 15 bases. V trimming: 5 bases; J trimming: 3 bases; junction bases outside the gene matches: 8. The CDR3 is made up of 17 amino acids. Germline values: CDR1 SEHNR, CDR2 FQNEAQ (reference sequence). This CDR3 reads CASSTGTSGRSYYEQYF. CDR3 DNA: TGTGCCAGCAGCACCGGGACTAGCGGGAGGTCCTACTACGAGCAGTACTTC.

This clone was observed a handful of times. The CDR3 reads CAISVREKETQYF. CDR3 DNA sequence: TGTGCCATCAGTGTGCGCGAAAAGGAGACCCAGTACTTC. The rearrangement uses TRBV10-3 and TRBJ2-5; D is uncertain. The CDR3 is 13 amino acids. V lost 4 bases and J 5 bases, leaving 11 bases between the germline ends. Germline CDR1 and CDR2: ENHRY and SYGVKD.

CDR3 loop: CASIGQGANTGELFF. CDR3 coding DNA: TGTGCCAGCATCGGACAGGGGGCGAACACCGGGGAGCTGTTTTTT. The chain is built from TRBV5-6 and TRBJ2-2, with 10 bases identical to TRBD1. Germline V gene lookup returns CDR1 SGHDT and CDR2 YYEEEE. With 6 bases clipped from V and 0 bases from J, the junction kept 2 bases outside the gene matches. There are 15 residues in the CDR3.

DNA for the CDR3: TGTGCCAGCAGTAGGGACAGTCAGAACACTGAAGCTTTCTTT. This gives the protein CASSRDSQNTEAFF. The rearrangement uses TRBV7-3 and TRBJ1-1, with 7 bases identical to TRBD1. The CDR3 covers 14 residues. The V gene's germline CDR1 is SGHTA and CDR2 FQGTGA. Losses at the gene ends were 6 bases for V and 1 base for J; bases not matched to a gene: 5.

The chain recombines TRBV11-2 with TRBJ2-7; 7 bases agree with TRBD1. The length of the CDR3 is 16 residues. With V trimmed by 5 bases and J by 2 bases, 12 bases remained unmatched. The germline V gene encodes CDR1 SGHAT and CDR2 FQNNGV. CDR3 protein: CASSTPTGINTYEQYF. The CDR3 bases are TGTGCCAGCAGCACGCCGACAGGGATAAATACCTACGAGCAGTACTTC.

The gene calls are TRBV7-8 and TRBJ2-2; TRBD1 matches 9 bases. Germline CDR1 reads SGHVS; CDR2 reads FQNEAQ. V lost 1 base and J lost 4; bases outside the gene matches: 10. The CDR3 is 18 amino acids. The CDR3 nucleotides read TGTGCCAGCAGCTTAGTCTACGCCGGGACAGGGACCACCGGGGAGCTGTTTTTT. Its translation: CASSLVYAGTGTTGELFF. The entire variable domain, with the rest obtained from reference TRBV7-8 and TRBJ2-2, is as follows: GAGVSQSPRYKVAKRGQDVALRCDPISGHVSLFWYQQALGQGPEFLTYFQNEAQLDKSGLPSDRFFAERPEGSVSTLKIQRTQQEDSAVYLCASSLVYAGTGTTGELFFGEGSRLTVL.

The J gene is TRBJ2-3, the V gene TRBV7-8, with 13 bases aligning to TRBD2. Looked up from germline, CDR1 is SGHVS and CDR2 is FQNEAQ. Trimming took 4 bases from V and 0 from J; bases not matched to a gene: 7. This CDR3 is built from 18 residues. The CDR3 reads CASSYRTSGGLSTDTQYF. The CDR3 bases are TGTGCCAGCAGCTATCGGACTAGCGGGGGCTTAAGCACAGATACGCAGTATTTT.

The chain combines TRBV28 with TRBJ1-1, with TRBD1 matching over 9 bases. CDR3 length: 14 residues. The trim removed 5 bases at V and 3 bases at J, leaving 4 bases unmatched. From germline, CDR1 is MDHEN and CDR2 SYDVKM. This CDR3 reads CASSRDREYTEAFF. The CDR3 nucleotides are TGTGCCAGCAGTCGGGACAGGGAGTACACTGAAGCTTTCTTT.

The chain uses TRBV5-4 and TRBJ1-2; a possible D gene is TRBD1 (5 bases). Germline V CDR1 and CDR2: SGHNT, YYREEE (reference sequence). V shed 0 bases and J shed 10 bases, with 16 bases lying between them. The CDR3 runs to 14 residues. The CDR3 DNA follows: TGTGCCAGCAGCTTGGTCGGGGGGAGTGAGGACTACACCTTC. Protein product: CASSLVGGSEDYTF.

The rearrangement uses TRBV28 and TRBJ1-6, with 9 bases fitting TRBD1. The germline gives CDR1 MDHEN, CDR2 SYDVKM. The CDR3 is 13 amino acids. The ends lost 11 bases at V and 7 bases at J; junction bases unmatched: 6. The CDR3 region is CAGKQGANSPLHF. The CDR3 nucleotides read TGTGCCGGAAAACAGGGGGCCAATTCACCCCTCCACTTT.

This rearrangement joins TRBV18 to TRBJ1-5, with 7 bases matching TRBD1. The CDR3 contains 15 residues. Trimming took 3 bases from V and 2 from J; bases not matched to a gene: 4. The germline CDR1 and CDR2 sequences are KGHSH and LQKENI. The CDR3 DNA reads as TGTGCCAGCTCACCGGGACAGATACGCAATCAGCCCCAGCATTTT. This translates into CASSPGQIRNQPQHF.

CDR3 protein: CASSPPSGTGELFF. In DNA, the CDR3 is TGTGCCAGCTCACCACCCTCGGGCACCGGGGAGCTGTTTTTT. The chain has TRBV18 and TRBJ2-2; D remains ambiguous. CDR1 is KGHSH and CDR2 is LQKENI in the germline V gene. CDR3 length: 14 amino acids. The ends were cut back, 0 bases at V and 4 bases at J, with 6 bases in the middle. The complete variable domain, with remaining parts taken from reference TRBV18 and TRBJ2-2, reads NAGVMQNPRHLVRRRGQEARLRCSPMKGHSHVYWYRQLPEEGLKFMVYLQKENIIDESGMPKERFSAEFPKEGPSILRIQQVVRGDSAAYFCASSPPSGTGELFFGEGSRLTVL.

V and J are TRBV30 and TRBJ2-3; weak D call: TRBD2 (5 bases). Trimming stripped 4 bases from V and 4 bases from J, with 12 bases between. Germline values: CDR1 GTSNPN, CDR2 SVGIG (reference sequence). The CDR3 has 13 amino acids. The CDR3 coding sequence is TGTGCCTGGACTCGGGGTAATCCAGATACGCAGTATTTT. It translates to CAWTRGNPDTQYF.